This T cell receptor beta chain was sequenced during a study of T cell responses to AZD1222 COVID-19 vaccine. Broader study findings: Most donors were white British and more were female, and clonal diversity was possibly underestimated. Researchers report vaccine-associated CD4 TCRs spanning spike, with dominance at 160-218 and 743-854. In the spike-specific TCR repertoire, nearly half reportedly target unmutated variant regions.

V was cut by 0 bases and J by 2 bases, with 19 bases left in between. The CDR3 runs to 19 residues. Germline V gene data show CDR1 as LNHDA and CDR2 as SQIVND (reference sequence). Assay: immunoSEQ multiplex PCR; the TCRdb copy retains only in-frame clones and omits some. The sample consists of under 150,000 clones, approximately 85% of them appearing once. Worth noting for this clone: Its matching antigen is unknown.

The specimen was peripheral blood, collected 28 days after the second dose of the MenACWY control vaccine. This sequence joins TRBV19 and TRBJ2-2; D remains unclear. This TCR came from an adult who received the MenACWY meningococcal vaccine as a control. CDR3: CASSIDRIDIPRNTGELFF. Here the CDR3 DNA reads TGTGCCAGTAGTATAGACAGGATCGATATCCCAAGAAACACCGGGGAGCTGTTTTTT.